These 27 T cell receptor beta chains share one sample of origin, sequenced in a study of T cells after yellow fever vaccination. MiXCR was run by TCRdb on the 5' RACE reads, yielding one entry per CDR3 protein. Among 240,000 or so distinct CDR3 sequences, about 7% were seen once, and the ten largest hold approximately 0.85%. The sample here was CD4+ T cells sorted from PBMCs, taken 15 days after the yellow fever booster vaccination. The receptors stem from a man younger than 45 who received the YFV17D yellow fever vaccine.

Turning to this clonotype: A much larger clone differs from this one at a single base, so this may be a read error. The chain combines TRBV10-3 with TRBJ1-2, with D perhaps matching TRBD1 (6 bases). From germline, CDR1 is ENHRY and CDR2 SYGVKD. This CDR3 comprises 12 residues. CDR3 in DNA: TGTGTCATCCATGACAGGAACTATGGCTACACCTTC. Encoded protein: CVIHDRNYGYTF.

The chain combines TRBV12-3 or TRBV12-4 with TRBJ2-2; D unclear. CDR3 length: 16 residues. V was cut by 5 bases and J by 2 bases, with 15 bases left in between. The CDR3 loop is CASSRGRTINTGELFF. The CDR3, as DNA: TGTGCCAGCAGTAGAGGACGGACGATTAACACCGGGGAGCTGTTTTTT.

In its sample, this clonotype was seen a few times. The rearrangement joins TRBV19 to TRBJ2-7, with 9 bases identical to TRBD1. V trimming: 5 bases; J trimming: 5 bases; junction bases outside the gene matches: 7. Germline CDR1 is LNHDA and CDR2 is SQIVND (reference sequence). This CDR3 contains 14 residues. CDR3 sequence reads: CASSAAGTGHEQYF. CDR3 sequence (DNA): TGTGCCAGTAGTGCCGCTGGGACAGGGCACGAGCAGTACTTC.

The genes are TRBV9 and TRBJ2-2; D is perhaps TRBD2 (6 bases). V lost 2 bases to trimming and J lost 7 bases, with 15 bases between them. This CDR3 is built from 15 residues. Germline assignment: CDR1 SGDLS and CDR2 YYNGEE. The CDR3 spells CASSVASVRYGELFF. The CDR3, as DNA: TGTGCCAGCAGCGTTGCTAGCGTGAGATACGGGGAGCTGTTTTTT.

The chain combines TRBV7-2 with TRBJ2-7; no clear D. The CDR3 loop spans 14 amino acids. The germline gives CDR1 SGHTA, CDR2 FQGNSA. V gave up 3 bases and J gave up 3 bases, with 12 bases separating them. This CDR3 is CASSFRVNNYEQYF. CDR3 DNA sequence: TGTGCCAGCAGCTTCCGGGTAAATAACTACGAGCAGTACTTC.

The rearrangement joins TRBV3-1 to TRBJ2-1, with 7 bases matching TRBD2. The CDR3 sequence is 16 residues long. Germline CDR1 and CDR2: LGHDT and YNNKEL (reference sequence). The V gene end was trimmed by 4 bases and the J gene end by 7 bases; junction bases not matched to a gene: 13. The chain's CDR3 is CASSPRGAGVLNEQFF. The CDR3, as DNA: TGTGCCAGCAGCCCACGAGGTGCGGGAGTTTTGAATGAGCAGTTCTTC.

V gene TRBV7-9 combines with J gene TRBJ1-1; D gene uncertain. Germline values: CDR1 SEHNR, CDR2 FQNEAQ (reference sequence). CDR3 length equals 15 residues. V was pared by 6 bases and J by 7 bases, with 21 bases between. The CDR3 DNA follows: TGTGCCAGCAGACAACGGAGGGTAGGAGGAGATGAAGCTTTCTTT. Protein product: CASRQRRVGGDEAFF.

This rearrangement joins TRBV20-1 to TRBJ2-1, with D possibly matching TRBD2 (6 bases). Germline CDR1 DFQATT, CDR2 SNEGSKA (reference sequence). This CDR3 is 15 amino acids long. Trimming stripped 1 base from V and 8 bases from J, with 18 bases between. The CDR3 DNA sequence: TGCAGTGCTAGAGGAGCCGGACTATCTTTTGATGAGCAGTTCTTC. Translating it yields CSARGAGLSFDEQFF.

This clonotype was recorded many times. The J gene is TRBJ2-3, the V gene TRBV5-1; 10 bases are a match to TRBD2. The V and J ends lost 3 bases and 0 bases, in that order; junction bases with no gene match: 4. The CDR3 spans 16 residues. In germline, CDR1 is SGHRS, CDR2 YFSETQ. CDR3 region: CASSSGLAASTDTQYF. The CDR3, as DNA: TGCGCCAGCAGCTCCGGACTAGCGGCTAGCACAGATACGCAGTATTTT. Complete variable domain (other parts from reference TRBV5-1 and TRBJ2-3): KAGVTQTPRYLIKTRGQQVTLSCSPISGHRSVSWYQQTPGQGLQFLFEYFSETQRNKGNFPGRFSGRQFSNSRSEMNVSTLELGDSALYLCASSSGLAASTDTQYFGPGTRLTVL.

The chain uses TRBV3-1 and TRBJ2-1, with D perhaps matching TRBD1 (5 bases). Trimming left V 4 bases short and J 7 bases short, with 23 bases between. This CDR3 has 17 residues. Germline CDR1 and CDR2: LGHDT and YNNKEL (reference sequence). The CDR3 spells CASSPFLQGGWSNEQFF. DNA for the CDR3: TGTGCCAGCAGCCCATTCCTCCAGGGTGGGTGGTCGAATGAGCAGTTCTTC.

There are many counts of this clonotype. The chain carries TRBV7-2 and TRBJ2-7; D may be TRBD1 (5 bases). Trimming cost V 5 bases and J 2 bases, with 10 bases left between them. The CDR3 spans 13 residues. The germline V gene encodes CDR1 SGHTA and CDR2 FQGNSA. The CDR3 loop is CASSPGAPYEQYF. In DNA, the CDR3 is TGTGCCAGCAGCCCTGGGGCCCCCTACGAGCAGTACTTC.

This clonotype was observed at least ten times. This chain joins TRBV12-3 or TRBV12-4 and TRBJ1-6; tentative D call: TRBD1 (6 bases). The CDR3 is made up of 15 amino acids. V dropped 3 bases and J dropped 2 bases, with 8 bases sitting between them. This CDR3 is CASSLRGAYNSPLHF. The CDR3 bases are TGTGCCAGCAGTTTGAGGGGGGCCTATAATTCACCCCTCCACTTT.

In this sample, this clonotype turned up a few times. The CDR3 coding sequence is TGTGCCAGCAGACTCAGGGGGGACAATCAGCCCCAGCATTTT. Translation gives CASRLRGDNQPQHF. The rearrangement links TRBV6-1 to TRBJ1-5; 7 bases line up with TRBD1. The CDR3 runs to 14 residues. CDR1 is MNHNS, CDR2 SASEGT, per germline. With V trimmed by 6 bases and J by 3 bases, 5 bases remained unmatched.

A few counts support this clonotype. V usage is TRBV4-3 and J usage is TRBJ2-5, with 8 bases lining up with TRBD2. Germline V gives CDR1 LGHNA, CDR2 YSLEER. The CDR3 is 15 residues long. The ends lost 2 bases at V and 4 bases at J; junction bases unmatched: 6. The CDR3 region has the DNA TGCGCCAGCAGCCAATACGGACTAGCCACAGAGACCCAGTACTTC. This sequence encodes CASSQYGLATETQYF.

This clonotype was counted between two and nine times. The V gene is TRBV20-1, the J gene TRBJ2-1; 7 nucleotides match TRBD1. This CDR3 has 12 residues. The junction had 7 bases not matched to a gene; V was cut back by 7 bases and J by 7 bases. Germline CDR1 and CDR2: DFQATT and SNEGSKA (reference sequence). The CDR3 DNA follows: TGCAGTGGGGAAGGGGGCAGGAATGAGCAGTTCTTC. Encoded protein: CSGEGGRNEQFF.

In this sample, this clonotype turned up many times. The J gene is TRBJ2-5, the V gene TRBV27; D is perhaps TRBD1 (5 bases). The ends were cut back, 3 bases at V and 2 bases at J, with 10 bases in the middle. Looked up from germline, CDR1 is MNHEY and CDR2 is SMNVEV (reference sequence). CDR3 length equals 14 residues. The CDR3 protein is CASSFVGRQETQYF. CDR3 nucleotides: TGTGCCAGCAGTTTTGTGGGGCGACAAGAGACCCAGTACTTC.

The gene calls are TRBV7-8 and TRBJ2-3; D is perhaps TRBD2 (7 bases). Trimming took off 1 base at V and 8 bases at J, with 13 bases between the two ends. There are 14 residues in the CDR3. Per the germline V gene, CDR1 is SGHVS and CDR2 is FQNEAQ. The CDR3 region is CASSLDREGVTQYF. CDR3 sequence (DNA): TGTGCCAGCAGCTTAGACAGGGAGGGTGTTACGCAGTATTTT.

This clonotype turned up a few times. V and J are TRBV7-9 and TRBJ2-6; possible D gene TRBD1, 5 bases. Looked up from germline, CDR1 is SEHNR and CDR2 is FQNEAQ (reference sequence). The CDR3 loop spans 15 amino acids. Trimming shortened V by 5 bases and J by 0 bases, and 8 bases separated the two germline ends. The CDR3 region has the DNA TGTGCCAGCAGCCCAGGGTTCTCTGGGGCCAACGTCCTGACTTTC. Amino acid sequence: CASSPGFSGANVLTF.

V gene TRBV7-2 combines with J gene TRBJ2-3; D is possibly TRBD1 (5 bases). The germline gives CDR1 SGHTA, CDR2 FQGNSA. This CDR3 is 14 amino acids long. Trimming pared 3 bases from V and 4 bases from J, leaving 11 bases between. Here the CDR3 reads CASSLGRAPDTQYF. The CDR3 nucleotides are TGTGCCAGCAGCTTGGGCAGGGCCCCAGATACGCAGTATTTT.

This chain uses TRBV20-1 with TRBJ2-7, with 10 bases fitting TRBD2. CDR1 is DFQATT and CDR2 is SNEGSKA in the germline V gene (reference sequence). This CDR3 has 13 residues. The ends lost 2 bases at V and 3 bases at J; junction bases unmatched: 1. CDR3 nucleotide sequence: TGCAGTGCTAGAAGACTAGCGGGCTACGAGCAGTACTTC. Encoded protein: CSARRLAGYEQYF.

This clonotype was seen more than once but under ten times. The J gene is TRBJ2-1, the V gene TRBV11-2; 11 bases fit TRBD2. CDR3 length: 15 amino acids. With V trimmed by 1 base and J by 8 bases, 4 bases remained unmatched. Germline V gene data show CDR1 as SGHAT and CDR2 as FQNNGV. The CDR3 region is CASSLGVAGGDEQFF. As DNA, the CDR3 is TGTGCCAGCAGCTTAGGTGTAGCGGGAGGGGATGAGCAGTTCTTC.

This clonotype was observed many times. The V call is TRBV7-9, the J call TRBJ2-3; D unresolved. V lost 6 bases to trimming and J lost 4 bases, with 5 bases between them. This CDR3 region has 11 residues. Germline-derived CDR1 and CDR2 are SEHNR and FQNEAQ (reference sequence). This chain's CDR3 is CASSFSDTQYF. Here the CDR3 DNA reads TGTGCCAGCAGTTTCTCAGATACGCAGTATTTT.

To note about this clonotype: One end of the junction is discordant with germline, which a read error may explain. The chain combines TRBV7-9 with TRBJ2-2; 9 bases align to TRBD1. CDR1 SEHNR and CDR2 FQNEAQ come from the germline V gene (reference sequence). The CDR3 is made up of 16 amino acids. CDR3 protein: CASSLAGQGSTGQLFF. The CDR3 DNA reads TGTGCCAGCAGCTTAGCGGGACAGGGTTCCACCGGGCAGCTGTTTTTT. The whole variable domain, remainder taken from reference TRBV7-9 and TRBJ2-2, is DTGVSQNPRHKITKRGQNVTFRCDPISEHNRLYWYRQTLGQGPEFLTYFQNEAQLEKSRLLSDRFSAERPKGSFSTLEIQRTEQGDSAMYLCASSLAGQGSTGQLFFGEGSRLTVL.

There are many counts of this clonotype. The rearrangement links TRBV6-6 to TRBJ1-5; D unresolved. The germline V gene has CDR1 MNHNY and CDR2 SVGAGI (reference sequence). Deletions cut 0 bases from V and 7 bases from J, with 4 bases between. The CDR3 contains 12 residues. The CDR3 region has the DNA TGTGCCAGCAGTTACTCGCCCCAGCCCCAGCATTTT. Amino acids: CASSYSPQPQHF.

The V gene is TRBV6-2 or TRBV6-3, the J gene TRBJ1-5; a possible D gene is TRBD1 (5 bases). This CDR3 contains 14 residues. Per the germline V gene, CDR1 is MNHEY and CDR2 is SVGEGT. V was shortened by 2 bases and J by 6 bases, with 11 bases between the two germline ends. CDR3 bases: TGTGCCAGCAGTTACAGGGGAGATCTTCAGCCCCAGCATTTT. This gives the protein CASSYRGDLQPQHF.

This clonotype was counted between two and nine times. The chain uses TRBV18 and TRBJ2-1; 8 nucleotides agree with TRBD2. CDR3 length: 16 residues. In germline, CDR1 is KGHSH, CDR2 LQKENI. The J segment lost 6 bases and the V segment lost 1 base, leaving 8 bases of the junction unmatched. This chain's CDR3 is CASSPQQAGRGNEQFF. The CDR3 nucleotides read TGTGCCAGCTCACCACAACAAGCCGGGAGGGGCAATGAGCAGTTCTTC.

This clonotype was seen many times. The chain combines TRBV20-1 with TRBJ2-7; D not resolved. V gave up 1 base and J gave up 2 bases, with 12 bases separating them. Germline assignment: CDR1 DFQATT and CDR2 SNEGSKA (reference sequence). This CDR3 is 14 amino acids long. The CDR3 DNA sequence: TGCAGTGCTAGAGTTCGCGGCAGAGCCTACGAGCAGTACTTC. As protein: CSARVRGRAYEQYF.